Listed here is a single T cell receptor (beta chain). This clonotype was detected only a few times. The specificity of this receptor is unknown. One base away there is no much larger clone; base qualities are not given. These data belong to a study of T-cell reconstitution after alpha-beta-depleted transplantation in children (dated by TCRdb to 2016 to 2017). Regarding the complete study: Using TCR repertoire profiling, the study quantitatively followed how T-cell immune reconstitution unfolded in children after TCRalphabeta/CD19-depleted allogeneic hematopoietic cell transplantation. Overall study results and their limits: In some patients, the high TCRbeta diversity seen at day 60 was put down to recipient T cells and intrathymic progenitors that had survived conditioning. About two months after transplant, the apparently early recovery of alphabetaT-cell counts reportedly depended on just several hundred clones that had expanded rapidly and came from non-depleted graft cells. Hyperexpanded clone frequencies declined over subsequent months; after one year, T-cell counts and TCRbeta diversity were mostly attributed to newly produced T cells.

What this sample's treatment or condition label stands for: allogeneic hematopoietic cell transplantation with graft depleted of TCRalphabeta T cells and CD19 B cells. The transplant recipients were children given TCRalphabeta/CD19-depleted allogeneic hematopoietic cell grafts. The germline V gene provides CDR1 MNHNS and CDR2 SASEGT. The CDR3 runs 14 residues from the cysteine to the phenylalanine. Left in the record is the CDR3 DNA by itself, 42 bases read in frame from the first base. V is clipped by 5 bases and J by 7 bases, and the sequence between their germline boundaries is 17 bases long. Library creation used PCR. These reads were obtained on an Illumina HiSeq 2500. TCR libraries were prepared with molecular barcoding, using unique molecular identifiers to normalize TCRbeta repertoire quantification. The public sequencing data were trimmed at Q25 with fastp and processed into clonotypes with MiXCR by TCRdb, which kept only in-frame beta chains. Here each entry gathers all rows of one CDR3 protein and keeps the most common genes and DNA. This sample has 530,000 or so distinct CDR3 sequences in its table, and more than 20% of those were observed once. Around a third of the sample belongs to the ten largest clones.

This sequence was found in a boy younger than two with Wiskott-Aldrich syndrome, due to receive a stem cell transplant. The source material was PBMCs, sampled before TCRalphabeta/CD19-depleted stem cell transplant. The chain was built from TRBV6-1 and TRBJ1-1; the D gene is perhaps TRBD1, from 6 matching bases. The nucleotides are TGTGCCAGCAGTATCACCACAGGGATGAGTGAAGCTTTCTTT. Its protein product is CASSITTGMSEAFF.